The present T cell receptor (beta chain) was sequenced within a study of T-cell reconstitution after alpha-beta-depleted transplantation in children. Notes on the study in general: Hyperexpanded clones declined; after one year, newly produced T cells mostly supplied diversity. The high TCRbeta diversity at day 60 in some patients came from surviving recipient T cells and thymic progenitors. Alpha-beta T cells present about two months after transplant were reported to originate from several hundred expanded graft clones.

During its preparation, the TCRbeta library received unique molecular identifiers. One entry per CDR3 protein, called by TCRdb with MiXCR from the PCR reads. The repertoire has approximately 500,000 distinct CDR3 sequences, 27% of them found once; the top ten carry around a third. In this sample, this clonotype turned up many times. The antigen is not known. The sequence came from a boy under two years old with Wiskott-Aldrich syndrome, due to receive a stem cell transplant. This specimen consisted of PBMCs, obtained before TCRalphabeta/CD19-depleted stem cell transplant.

CDR3 sequence (DNA): TGTGCCAGCAGCCACTTGGTCGGGACTAGCGGCAATGAGCAGTTCTTC. Residues: CASSHLVGTSGNEQFF. The chain employs TRBV4-2 and TRBJ2-1; 11 bases line up with TRBD2. Germline V gives CDR1 LGHNA, CDR2 YNFKEQ. After removal of 3 bases from V and 6 bases from J, the junction contained 7 bases not matched to a gene. The CDR3 covers 16 residues.